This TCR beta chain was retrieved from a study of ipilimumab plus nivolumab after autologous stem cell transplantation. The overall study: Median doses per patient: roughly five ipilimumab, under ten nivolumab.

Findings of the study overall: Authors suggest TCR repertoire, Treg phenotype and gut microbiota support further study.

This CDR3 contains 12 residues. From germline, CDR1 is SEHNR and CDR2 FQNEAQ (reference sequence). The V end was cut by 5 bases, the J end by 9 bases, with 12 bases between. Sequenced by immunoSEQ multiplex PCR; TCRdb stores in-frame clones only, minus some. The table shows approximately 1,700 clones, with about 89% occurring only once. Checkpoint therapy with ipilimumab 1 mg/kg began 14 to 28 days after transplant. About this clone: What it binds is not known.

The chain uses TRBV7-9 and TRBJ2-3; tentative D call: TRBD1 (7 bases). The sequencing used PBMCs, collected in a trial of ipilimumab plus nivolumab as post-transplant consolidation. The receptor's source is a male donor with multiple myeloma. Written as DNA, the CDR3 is TGTGCCAGCAGCCCAGGGGGGTGGACGCAGTATTTT. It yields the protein CASSPGGWTQYF.